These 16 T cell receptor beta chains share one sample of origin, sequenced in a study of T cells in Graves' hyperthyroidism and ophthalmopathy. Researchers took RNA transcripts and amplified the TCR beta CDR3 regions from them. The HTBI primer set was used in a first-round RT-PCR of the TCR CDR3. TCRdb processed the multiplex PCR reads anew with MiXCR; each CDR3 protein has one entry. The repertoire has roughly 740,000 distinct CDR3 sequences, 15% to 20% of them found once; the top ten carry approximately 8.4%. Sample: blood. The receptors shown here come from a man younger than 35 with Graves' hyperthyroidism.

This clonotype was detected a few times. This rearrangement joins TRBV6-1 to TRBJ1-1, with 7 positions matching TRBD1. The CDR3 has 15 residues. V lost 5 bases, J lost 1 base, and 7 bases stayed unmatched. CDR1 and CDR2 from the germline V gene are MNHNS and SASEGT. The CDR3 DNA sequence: TGTGCCAGCAGTAAAAGACAGGGCTGGAACACTGAAGCTTTCTTT. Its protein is CASSKRQGWNTEAFF.

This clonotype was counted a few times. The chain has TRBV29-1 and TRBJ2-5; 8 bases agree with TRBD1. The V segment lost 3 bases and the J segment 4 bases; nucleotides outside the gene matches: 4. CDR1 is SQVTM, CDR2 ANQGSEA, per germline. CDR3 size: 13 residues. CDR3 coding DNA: TGCAGCGTTGACACCGGGACAGGAGAGACCCAGTACTTC. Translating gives CSVDTGTGETQYF.

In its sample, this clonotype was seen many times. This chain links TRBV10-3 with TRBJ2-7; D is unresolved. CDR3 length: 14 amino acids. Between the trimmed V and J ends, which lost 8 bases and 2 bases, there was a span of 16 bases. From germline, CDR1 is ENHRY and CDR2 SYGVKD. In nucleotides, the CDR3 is TGTGCCATCTCCGCCGGCTTAGGCGCCTACGAGCAGTACTTC. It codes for CAISAGLGAYEQYF.

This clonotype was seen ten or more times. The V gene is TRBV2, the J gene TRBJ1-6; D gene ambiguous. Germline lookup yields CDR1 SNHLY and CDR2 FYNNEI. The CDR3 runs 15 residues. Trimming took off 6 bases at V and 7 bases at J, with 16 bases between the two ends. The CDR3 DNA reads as TGTGCCAGCAGAAGTGGTCCAGGTCACAATTCACCCCTCCACTTT. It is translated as CASRSGPGHNSPLHF.

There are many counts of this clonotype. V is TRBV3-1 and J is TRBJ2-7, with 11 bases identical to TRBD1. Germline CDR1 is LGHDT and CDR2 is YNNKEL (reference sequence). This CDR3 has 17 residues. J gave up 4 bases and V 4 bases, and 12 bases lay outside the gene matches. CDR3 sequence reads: CASSRSHEGQGAYEQYF. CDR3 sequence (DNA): TGTGCCAGCAGCCGTTCCCACGAAGGACAGGGGGCTTACGAGCAGTACTTC.

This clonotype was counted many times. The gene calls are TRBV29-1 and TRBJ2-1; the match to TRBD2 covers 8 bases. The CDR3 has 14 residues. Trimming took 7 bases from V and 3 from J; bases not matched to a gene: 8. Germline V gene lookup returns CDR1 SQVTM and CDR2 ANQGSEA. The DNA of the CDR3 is TGCAGCGCAGGGGCAGCGGGAGTCTACAATGAGCAGTTCTTC. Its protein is CSAGAAGVYNEQFF.

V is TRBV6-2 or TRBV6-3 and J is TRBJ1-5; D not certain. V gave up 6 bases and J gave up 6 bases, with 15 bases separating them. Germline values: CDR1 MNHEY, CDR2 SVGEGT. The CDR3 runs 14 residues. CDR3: CASRMSVFGQPQHF. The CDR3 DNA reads TGTGCCAGCAGAATGTCGGTTTTCGGTCAGCCCCAGCATTTT.

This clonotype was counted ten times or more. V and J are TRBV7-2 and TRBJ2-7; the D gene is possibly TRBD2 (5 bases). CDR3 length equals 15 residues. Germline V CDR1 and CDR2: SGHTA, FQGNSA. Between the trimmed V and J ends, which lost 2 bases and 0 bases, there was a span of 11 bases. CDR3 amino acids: CASSLNPSRSYEQYF. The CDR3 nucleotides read TGTGCCAGCAGCTTAAATCCTAGCCGCTCCTACGAGCAGTACTTC.

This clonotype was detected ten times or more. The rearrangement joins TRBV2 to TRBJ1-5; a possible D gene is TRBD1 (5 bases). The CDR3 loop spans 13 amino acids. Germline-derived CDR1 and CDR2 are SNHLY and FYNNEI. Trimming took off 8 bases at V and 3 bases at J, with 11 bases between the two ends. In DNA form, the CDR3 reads TGTGCCAGCCTTGACGGGGCCAATCAGCCCCAGCATTTT. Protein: CASLDGANQPQHF. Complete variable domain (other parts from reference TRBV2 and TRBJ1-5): EPEVTQTPSHQVTQMGQEVILRCVPISNHLYFYWYRQILGQKVEFLVSFYNNEISEKSEIFDDQFSVERPDGSNFTLKIRSTKLEDSAMYFCASLDGANQPQHFGDGTRLSIL.

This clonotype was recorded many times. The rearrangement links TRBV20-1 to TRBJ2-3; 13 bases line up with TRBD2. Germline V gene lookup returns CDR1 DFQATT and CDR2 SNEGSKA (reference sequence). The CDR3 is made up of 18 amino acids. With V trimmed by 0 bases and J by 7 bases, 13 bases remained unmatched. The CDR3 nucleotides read TGCAGTGCTAGAGACATACAACTAGCGGGAGGGCCTGGGAATACGCAGTATTTT. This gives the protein CSARDIQLAGGPGNTQYF.

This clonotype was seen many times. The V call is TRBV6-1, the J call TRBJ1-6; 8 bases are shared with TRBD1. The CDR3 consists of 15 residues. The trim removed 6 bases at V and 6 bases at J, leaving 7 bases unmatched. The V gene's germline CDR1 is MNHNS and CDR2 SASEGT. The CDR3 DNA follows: TGTGCCAGCAGCACGACAGGGGACGCTAATTCACCCCTCCACTTT. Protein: CASSTTGDANSPLHF.

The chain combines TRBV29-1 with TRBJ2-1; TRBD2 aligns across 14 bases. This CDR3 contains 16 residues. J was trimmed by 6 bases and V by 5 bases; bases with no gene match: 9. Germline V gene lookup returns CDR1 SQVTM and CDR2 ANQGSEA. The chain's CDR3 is CSVTGTSGSVFNEQFF. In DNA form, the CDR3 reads TGCAGCGTTACCGGGACTAGCGGGAGCGTTTTCAATGAGCAGTTCTTC.

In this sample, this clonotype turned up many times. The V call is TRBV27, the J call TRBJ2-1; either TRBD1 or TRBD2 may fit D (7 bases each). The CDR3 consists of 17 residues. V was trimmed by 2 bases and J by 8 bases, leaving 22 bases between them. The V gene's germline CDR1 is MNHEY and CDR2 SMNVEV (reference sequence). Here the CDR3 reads CASSLRTGLVSTDEQFF. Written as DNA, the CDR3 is TGTGCCAGCAGTTTAAGGACAGGACTAGTGTCTACCGATGAGCAGTTCTTC.

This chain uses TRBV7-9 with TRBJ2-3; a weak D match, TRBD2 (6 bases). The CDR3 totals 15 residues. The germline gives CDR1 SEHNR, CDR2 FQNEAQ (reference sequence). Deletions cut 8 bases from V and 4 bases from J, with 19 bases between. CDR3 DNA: TGTGCCAGCTCCCAGGCGGTTGGAGGGGCAGATACGCAGTATTTT. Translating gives CASSQAVGGADTQYF.

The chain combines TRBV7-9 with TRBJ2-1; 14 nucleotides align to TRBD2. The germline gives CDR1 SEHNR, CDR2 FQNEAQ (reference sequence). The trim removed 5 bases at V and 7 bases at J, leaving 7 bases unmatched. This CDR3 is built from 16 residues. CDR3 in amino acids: CASSLRTSGRTNEQFF. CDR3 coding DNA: TGTGCCAGCAGCCTGAGGACTAGCGGGAGGACAAATGAGCAGTTCTTC.

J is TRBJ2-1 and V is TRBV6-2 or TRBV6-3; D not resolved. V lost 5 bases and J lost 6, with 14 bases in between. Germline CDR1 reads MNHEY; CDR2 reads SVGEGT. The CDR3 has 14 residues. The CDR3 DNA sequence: TGTGCCAGCAGTGACACCCGGACGATCAATGAGCAGTTCTTC. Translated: CASSDTRTINEQFF.